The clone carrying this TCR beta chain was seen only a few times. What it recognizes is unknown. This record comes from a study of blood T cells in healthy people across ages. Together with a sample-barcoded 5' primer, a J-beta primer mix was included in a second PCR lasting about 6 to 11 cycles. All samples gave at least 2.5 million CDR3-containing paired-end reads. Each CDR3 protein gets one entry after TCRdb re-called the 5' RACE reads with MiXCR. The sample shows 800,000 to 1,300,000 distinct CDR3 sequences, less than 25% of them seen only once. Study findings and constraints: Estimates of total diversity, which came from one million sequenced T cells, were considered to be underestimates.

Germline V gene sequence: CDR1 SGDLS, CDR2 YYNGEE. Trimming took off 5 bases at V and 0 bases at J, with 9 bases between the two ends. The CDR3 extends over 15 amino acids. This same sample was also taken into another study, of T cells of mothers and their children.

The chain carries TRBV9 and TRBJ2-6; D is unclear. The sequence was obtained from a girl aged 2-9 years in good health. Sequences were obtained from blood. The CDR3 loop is CASSTDLSGANVLTF. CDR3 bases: TGTGCCAGCAGTACCGACCTCTCTGGGGCCAACGTCCTGACTTTC.